This T cell receptor beta chain emerged from a study of T cell responses to AZD1222 COVID-19 vaccine. Findings of the study overall: Most donors were white British and more were female, and clonal diversity was possibly underestimated. Increased Spike-specific TCR breadth and depth were observed after two AZD1222 doses. Regions 160-218 and 743-854 dominated among vaccine-associated CD4 TCRs spanning spike. Nearly half of spike-specific TCRs reportedly go after variant regions that carry no mutations.

TCRdb keeps only in-frame clones here, not all; method: immunoSEQ multiplex PCR. The data contain about 140,000 clones, roughly 93% of them singletons. With regard to this clone: The antigen is not known.

Material: peripheral blood, obtained on day 0 of MenACWY control vaccination. The sequence came from an adult in good health.

CDR3 in amino acids: CASSEEGGHSNQPQHF. DNA of the CDR3: TGTGCCAGCAGCGAAGAGGGGGGACATAGCAATCAGCCCCAGCATTTT. The chain uses TRBV7-8 and TRBJ1-5; possibly TRBD1 for D (6 bases). The CDR3 sequence is 16 residues long. Per germline, CDR1 SGHVS and CDR2 FQNEAQ. Trimming stripped 5 bases from V and 0 bases from J, with 14 bases between.